Included here is one TCR beta chain sequence, with context. The protocol was immunoSEQ multiplex PCR, while the TCRdb copy is restricted to in-frame clones and leaves out a portion. The sample yields about 69,000 clones, 90% to 95% seen once. The entry originates in a study of T cell changes during pregnancy in multiple sclerosis. The clonotype was recovered from a female donor in good health, enrolled as a control in a pregnancy study. Sequenced here: CD4+ T cells from peripheral blood mononuclear cells, sampled in the third trimester of pregnancy.

The CDR3 spells CASSVTGAGEPQHF. CDR3 DNA: TGCGCCAGCAGCGTGACAGGGGCGGGGGAGCCCCAGCATTTT. The rearrangement uses TRBV5-1 and TRBJ1-5; TRBD1 aligns across 8 bases. The CDR3 extends over 14 amino acids. Unmatched junction bases numbered 8, after V lost 4 bases and J lost 8 bases. Looked up from germline, CDR1 is SGHRS and CDR2 is YFSETQ.